Listed here is a single TCR beta chain. The sample belongs to a study of blood T cell repertoires in COVID-19. Looking at the study overall: Researchers got acute and convalescent COVID-19 samples from the United States, Italy and Spain. PBMCs, B-cell-depleted T cells, or T cells were the source of the cDNA or gDNA that made up the material.

The CDR3 consists of 21 residues. V lost 5 bases and J lost 0, with 26 bases in between. Germline V gives CDR1 SGHVS, CDR2 FQNEAQ. Original processing methods: Amplification with reference gene primers provided the estimates of nucleated cell counts. The table came from immunoSEQ multiplex PCR; TCRdb's copy has only in-frame clones and leaves some out. The D gene and trimming were derived from the DNA, and the V and J assignments and clone size from that table. The sample carries over 85,000 clones, 70% to 90% recorded once. Source material: peripheral blood. The chain recombines TRBV7-8 with TRBJ2-6; perhaps TRBD1 as D (5 bases). The clonotype comes from a human donor in a cohort sampled during active COVID-19. This CDR3 is CASSIRPLAVTDSSGANVLTF. The CDR3 DNA reads TGTGCCAGCAGCATCCGCCCGCTTGCCGTTACCGACAGCTCTGGGGCCAACGTCCTGACTTTC.